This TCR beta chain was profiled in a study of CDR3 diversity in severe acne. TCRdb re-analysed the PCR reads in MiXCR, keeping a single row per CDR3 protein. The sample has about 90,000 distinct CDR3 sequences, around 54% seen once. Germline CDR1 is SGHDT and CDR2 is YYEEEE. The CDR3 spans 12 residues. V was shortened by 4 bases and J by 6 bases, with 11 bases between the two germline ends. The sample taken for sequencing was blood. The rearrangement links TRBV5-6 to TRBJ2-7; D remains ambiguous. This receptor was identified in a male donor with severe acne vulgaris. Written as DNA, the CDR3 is TGTGCCAGCAGCCCCATCGGCAGCGAGCAGTACTTC. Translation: CASSPIGSEQYF.